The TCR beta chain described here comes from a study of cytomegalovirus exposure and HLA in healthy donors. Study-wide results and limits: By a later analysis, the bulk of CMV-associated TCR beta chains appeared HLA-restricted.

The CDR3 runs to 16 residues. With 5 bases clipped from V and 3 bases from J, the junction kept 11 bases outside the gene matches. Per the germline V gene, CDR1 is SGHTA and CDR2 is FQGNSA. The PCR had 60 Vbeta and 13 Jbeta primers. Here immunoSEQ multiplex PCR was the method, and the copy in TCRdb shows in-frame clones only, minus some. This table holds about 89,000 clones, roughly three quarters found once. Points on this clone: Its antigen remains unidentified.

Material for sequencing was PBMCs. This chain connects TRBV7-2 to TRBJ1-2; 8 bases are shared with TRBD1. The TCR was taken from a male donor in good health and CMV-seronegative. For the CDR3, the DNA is TGTGCCAGCAGCACCCGCCAGGGGGCTAGAGACTATGGCTACACCTTC. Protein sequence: CASSTRQGARDYGYTF.